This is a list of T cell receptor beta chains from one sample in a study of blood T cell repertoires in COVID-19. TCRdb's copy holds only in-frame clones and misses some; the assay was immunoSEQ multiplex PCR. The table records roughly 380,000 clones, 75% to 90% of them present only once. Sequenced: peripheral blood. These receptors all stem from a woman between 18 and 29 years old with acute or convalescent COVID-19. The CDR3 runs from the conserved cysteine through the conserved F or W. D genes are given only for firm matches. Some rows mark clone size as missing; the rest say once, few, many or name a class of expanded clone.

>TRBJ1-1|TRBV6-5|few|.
CASSIPGEFAGTFF
TGTGCCAGCAGTATCCCAGGGGAATTTGCCGGAACTTTCTTT
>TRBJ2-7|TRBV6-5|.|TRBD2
CASSSGGAEEQYF
TGTGCCAGCAGCAGCGGGGGGGCCGAAGAGCAGTACTTC
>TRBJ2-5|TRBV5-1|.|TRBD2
CASRAVSGTETQYF
TGCGCCAGCAGGGCCGTCAGCGGGACGGAGACCCAGTACTTC
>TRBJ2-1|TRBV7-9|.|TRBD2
CASSITLLADEQFF
TGTGCCAGCAGCATAACCTTACTAGCGGACGAGCAGTTCTTC
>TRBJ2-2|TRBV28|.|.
CASSKGAQNRDTGELFF
TGTGCCAGCAGCAAAGGGGCACAAAACCGGGACACCGGGGAGCTGTTTTTT
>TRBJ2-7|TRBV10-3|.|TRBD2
CAISPSGWEQYF
TGTGCCATCAGTCCTAGCGGGTGGGAGCAGTACTTC
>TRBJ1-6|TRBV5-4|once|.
CASSPYTENNSPLHF
TGTGCCAGCAGCCCGTACACAGAAAATAATTCACCCCTCCACTTT
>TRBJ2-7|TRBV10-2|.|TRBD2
CASSKTSGIPYEQYF
TGCGCCAGCAGTAAGACTAGCGGGATTCCCTACGAGCAGTACTTC
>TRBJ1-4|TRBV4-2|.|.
CASTRSATNEKLFF
TGTGCCAGCACAAGGAGTGCAACTAATGAAAAACTGTTTTTT
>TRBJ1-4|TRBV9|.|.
CASSVEAVEGEKLFF
TGTGCCAGCAGCGTAGAGGCAGTCGAGGGAGAAAAACTGTTTTTT
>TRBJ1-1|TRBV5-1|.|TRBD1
CASSMGQGEAFF
TGCGCCAGCAGCATGGGACAGGGGGAGGCTTTCTTT
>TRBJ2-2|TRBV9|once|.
CASRIKQASGELFF
TGTGCCAGCAGGATTAAACAGGCCTCCGGGGAGCTGTTTTTT
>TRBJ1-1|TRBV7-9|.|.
CASSLTRTVNTEAFF
TGTGCCAGCAGCTTAACCCGGACAGTGAACACTGAAGCTTTCTTT
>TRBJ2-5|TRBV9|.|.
CASSVQGLGETQYF
TGTGCCAGCAGCGTACAGGGGTTAGGGGAGACCCAGTACTTC
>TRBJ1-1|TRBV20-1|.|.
CSARIGTEAFF
TGCAGTGCTAGGATCGGCACTGAAGCTTTCTTT
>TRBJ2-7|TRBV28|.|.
CASRPGGNSYEQYF
TGTGCCAGCAGGCCGGGGGGCAACTCCTACGAGCAGTACTTC
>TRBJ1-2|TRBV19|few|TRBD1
CASSIEGSTGGIYGYTF
TGTGCCAGTAGTATTGAGGGGTCGACAGGGGGCATCTATGGCTACACCTTC